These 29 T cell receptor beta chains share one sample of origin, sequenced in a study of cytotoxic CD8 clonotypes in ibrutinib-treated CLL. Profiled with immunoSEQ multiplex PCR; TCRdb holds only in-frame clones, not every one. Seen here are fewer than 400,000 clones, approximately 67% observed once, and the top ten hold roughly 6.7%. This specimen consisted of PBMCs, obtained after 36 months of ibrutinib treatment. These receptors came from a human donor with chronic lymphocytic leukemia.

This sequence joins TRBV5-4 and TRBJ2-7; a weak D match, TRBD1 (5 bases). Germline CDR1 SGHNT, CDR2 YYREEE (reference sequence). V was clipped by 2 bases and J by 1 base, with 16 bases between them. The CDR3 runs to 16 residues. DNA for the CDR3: TGTGCCAGCAGCTTCGATGGGGCCCGTATATCCTACGAGCAGTACTTC. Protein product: CASSFDGARISYEQYF.

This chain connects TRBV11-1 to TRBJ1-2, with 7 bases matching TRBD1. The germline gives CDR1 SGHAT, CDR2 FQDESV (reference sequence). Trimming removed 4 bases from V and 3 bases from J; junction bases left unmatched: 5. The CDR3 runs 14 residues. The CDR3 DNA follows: TGTGCCAGCAGCTCGGGACAGCCTGACTATGGCTACACCTTC. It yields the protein CASSSGQPDYGYTF.

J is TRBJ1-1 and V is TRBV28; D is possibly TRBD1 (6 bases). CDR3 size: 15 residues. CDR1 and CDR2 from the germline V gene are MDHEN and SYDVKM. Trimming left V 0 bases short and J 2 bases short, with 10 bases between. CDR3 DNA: TGTGCCAGCAGTTTATGGCCAGGGGCAAACACTGAAGCTTTCTTT. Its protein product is CASSLWPGANTEAFF.

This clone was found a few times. As DNA, the CDR3 is TGTGCCAGCAGCTTAGAGCTGGACAGTGAAGCTTTCTTT. Encoded protein: CASSLELDSEAFF. The chain uses TRBV7-6 and TRBJ1-1; D is possibly TRBD1 (6 bases). CDR1 is SGHVS, CDR2 FNYEAQ, per germline. The CDR3 has 13 amino acids. V gave up 1 base and J gave up 7 bases, with 10 bases separating them.

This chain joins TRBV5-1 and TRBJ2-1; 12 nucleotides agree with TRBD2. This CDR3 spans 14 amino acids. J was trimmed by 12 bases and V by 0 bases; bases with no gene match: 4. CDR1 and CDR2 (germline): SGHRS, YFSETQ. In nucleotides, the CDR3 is TGCGCCAGCAGCTTGGAACTAGCGGGGGGCCGGCAGTTCTTC. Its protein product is CASSLELAGGRQFF.

CDR3 amino acids: CSAYREKGTEAFF. CDR3 DNA sequence: TGCAGCGCCTACAGGGAAAAGGGCACTGAAGCTTTCTTT. The chain is built from TRBV29-1 and TRBJ1-1, with D perhaps TRBD1 (6 bases). Per the germline V gene, CDR1 is SQVTM and CDR2 is ANQGSEA. This CDR3 contains 13 residues. Trimming removed 7 bases at V and 4 bases at J, with 16 bases between.

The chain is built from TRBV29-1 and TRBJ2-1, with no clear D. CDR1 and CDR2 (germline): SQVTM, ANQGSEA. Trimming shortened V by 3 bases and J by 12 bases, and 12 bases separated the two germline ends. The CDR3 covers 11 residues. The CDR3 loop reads CSVETALGQFF. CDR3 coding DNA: TGCAGCGTTGAGACCGCCCTTGGGCAGTTCTTC.

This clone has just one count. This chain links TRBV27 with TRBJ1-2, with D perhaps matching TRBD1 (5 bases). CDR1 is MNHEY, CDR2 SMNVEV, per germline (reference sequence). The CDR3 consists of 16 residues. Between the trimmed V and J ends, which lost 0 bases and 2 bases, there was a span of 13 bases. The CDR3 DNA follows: TGTGCCAGCAGTTTATCAACGGGGGGTGCCAACTATGGCTACACCTTC. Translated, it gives CASSLSTGGANYGYTF.

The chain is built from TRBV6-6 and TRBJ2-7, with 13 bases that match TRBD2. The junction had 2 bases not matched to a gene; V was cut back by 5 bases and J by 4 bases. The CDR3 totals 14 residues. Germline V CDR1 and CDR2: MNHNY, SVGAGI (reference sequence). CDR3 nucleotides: TGTGCCAGCAGTGTACTAGCGGGAGGGTACGAGCAGTACTTC. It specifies CASSVLAGGYEQYF.

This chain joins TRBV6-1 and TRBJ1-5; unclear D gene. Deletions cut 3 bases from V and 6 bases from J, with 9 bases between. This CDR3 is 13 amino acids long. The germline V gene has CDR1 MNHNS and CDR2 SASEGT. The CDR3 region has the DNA TGTGCCAGCAGTGAGGACCCCTCTCAGCCCCAGCATTTT. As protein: CASSEDPSQPQHF.

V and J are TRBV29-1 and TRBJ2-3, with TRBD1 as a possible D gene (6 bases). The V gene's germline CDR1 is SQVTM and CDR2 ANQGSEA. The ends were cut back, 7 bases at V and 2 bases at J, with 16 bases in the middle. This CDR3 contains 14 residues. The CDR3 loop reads CSGYRVTSTDTQYF. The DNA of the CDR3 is TGCAGCGGGTACAGGGTAACCTCCACAGATACGCAGTATTTT.

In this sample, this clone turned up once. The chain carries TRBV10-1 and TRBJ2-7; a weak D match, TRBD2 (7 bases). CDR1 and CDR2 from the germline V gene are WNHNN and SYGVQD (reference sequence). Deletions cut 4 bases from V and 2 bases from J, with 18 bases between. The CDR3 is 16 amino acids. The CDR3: CASSAGGPNSAYEQYF. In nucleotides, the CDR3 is TGCGCCAGCAGTGCGGGGGGCCCAAACTCAGCCTACGAGCAGTACTTC.

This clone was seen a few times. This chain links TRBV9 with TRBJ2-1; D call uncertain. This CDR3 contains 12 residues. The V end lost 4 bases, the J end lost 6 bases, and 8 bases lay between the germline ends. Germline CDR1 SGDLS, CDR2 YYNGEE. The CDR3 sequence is CASSLRGNEQFF. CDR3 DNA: TGTGCCAGCAGCCTGAGAGGCAATGAGCAGTTCTTC.

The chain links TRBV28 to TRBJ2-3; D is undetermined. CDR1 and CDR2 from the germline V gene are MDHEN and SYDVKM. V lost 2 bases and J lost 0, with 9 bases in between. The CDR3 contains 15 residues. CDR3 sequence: CASSLGSSSTDTQYF. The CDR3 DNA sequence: TGTGCCAGCAGTTTAGGCAGTTCTAGCACAGATACGCAGTATTTT.

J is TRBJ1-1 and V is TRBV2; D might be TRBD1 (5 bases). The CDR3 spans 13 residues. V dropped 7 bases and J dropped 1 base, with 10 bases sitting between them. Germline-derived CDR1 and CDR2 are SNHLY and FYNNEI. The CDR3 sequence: CASTGQGNTEAFF. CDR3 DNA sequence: TGTGCCAGCACCGGCCAGGGGAACACTGAAGCTTTCTTT.

The chain's CDR3 is CASSQVGGTDTQYF. In DNA form, the CDR3 reads TGCGCCAGCAGCCAAGTGGGGGGGACAGATACGCAGTATTTT. The chain couples TRBV4-1 to TRBJ2-3, with TRBD2 matching over 7 bases. After removal of 1 base from V and 3 bases from J, the junction contained 1 base not matched to a gene. In germline, CDR1 is MGHRA, CDR2 YSYEKL. The CDR3 runs 14 residues.

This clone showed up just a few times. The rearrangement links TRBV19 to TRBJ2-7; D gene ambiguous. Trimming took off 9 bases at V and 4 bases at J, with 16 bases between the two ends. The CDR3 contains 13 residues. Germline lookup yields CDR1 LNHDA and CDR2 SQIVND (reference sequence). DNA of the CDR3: TGTGCCAGCGTGGATAGCTCTAGGTACGAGCAGTACTTC. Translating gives CASVDSSRYEQYF.

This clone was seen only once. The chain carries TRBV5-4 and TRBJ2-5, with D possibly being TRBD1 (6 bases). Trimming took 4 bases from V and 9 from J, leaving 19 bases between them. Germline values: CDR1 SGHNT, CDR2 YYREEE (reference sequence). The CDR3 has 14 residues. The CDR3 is CASSADRGQGAQYF. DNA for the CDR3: TGTGCCAGCAGCGCGGACAGAGGCCAGGGCGCCCAGTACTTC. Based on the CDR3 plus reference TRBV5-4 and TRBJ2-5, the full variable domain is ETGVTQSPTHLIKTRGQQVTLRCSSQSGHNTVSWYQQALGQGPQFIFQYYREEENGRGNFPPRFSGLQFPNYSSELNVNALELDDSALYLCASSADRGQGAQYFGPGTRLLVL.

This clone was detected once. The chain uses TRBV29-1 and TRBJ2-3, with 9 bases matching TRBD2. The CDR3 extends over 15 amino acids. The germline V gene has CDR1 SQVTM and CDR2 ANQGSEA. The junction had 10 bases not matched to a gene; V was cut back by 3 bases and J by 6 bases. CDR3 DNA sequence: TGCAGCGTTGAGGGACTAGCCCCCCGTGGGGATACGCAGTATTTT. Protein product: CSVEGLAPRGDTQYF.

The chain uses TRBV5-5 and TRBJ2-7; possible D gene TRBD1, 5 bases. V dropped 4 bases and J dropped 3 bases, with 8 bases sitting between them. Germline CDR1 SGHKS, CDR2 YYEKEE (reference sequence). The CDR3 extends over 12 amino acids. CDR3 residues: CASSLQGYEQYF. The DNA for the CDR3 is TGTGCCAGCAGCCTCCAGGGCTACGAGCAGTACTTC.

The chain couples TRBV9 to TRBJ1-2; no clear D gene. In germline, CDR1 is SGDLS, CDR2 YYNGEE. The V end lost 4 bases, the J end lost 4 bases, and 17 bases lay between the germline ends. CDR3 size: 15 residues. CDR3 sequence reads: CASSSTSGRFYGYTF. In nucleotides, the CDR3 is TGTGCCAGCAGCAGTACGTCAGGACGGTTCTATGGCTACACCTTC.

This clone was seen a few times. CDR3 amino acids: CASSLVGQYGDEQYF. CDR3 bases: TGTGCCAGCAGCTTAGTAGGACAGTACGGGGACGAGCAGTACTTC. The V call is TRBV7-9, the J call TRBJ2-7; D perhaps matches TRBD1 (6 bases). Trimming shortened V by 1 base and J by 5 bases, and 15 bases separated the two germline ends. This CDR3 is built from 15 residues. CDR1 and CDR2 from the germline V gene are SEHNR and FQNEAQ (reference sequence).

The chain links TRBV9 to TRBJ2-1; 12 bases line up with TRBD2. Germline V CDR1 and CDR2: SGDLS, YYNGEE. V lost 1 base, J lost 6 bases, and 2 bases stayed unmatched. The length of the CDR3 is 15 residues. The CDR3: CASSVLAGGLNEQFF. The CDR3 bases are TGTGCCAGCAGCGTACTAGCGGGAGGGCTCAATGAGCAGTTCTTC.

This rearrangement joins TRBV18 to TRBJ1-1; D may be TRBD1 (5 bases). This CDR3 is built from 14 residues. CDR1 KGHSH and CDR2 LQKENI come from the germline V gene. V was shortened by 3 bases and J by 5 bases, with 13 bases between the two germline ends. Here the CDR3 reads CASSPLTQGTEAFF. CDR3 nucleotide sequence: TGTGCCAGCTCACCGCTGACGCAGGGTACTGAAGCTTTCTTT.

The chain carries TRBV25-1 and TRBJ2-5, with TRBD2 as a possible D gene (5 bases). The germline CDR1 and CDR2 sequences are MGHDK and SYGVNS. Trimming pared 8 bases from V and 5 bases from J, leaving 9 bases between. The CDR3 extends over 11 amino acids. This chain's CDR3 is CASSRGETQYF. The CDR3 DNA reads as TGTGCCAGCTCTAGAGGGGAGACCCAGTACTTC.

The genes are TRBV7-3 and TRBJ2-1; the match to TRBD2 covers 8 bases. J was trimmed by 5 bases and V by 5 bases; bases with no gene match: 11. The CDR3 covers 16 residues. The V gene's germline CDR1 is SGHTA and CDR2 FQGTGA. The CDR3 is CASSPIGREADNEQFF. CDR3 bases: TGTGCCAGCAGCCCCATCGGGCGGGAGGCCGACAATGAGCAGTTCTTC.

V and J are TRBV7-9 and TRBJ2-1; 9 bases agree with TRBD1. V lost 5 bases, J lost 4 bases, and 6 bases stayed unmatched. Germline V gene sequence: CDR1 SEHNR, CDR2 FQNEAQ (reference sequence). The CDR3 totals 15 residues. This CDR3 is CASSNAGQGYNEQFF. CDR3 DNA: TGTGCCAGCAGCAATGCGGGACAGGGATACAATGAGCAGTTCTTC.

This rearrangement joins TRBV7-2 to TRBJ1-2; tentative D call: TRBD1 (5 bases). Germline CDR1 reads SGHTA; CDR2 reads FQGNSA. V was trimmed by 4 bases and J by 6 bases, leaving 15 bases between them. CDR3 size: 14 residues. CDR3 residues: CASSSELGPHGYTF. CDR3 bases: TGTGCCAGCAGCTCCGAGTTGGGGCCGCATGGCTACACCTTC. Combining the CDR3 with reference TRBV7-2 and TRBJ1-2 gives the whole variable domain GAGVSQSPSNKVTEKGKDVELRCDPISGHTALYWYRQSLGQGLEFLIYFQGNSAPDKSGLPSDRFSAERTGGSVSTLTIQRTQQEDSAVYLCASSSELGPHGYTFGSGTRLTVV.

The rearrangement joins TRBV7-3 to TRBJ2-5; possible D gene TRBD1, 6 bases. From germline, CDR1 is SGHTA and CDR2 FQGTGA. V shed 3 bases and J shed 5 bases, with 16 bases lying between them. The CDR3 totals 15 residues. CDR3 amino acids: CASSFEGQPWETQYF. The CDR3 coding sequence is TGTGCCAGCAGCTTTGAAGGACAGCCGTGGGAGACCCAGTACTTC.